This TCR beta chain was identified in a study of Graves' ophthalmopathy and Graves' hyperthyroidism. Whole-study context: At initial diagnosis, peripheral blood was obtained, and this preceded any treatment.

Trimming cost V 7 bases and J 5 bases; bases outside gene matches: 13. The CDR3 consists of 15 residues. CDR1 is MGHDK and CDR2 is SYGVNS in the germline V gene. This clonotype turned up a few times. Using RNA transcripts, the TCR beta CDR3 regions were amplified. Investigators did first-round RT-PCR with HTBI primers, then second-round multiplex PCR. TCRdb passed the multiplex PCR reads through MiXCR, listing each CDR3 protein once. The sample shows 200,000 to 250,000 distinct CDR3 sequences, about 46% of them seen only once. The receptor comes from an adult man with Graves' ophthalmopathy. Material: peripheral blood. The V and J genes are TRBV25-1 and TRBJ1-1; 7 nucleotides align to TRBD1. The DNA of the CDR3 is TGTGCCAGCAAAGGAGGCGGCAGGGGGGCTACTGAAGCTTTCTTT. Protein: CASKGGGRGATEAFF.